Below, 23 T cell receptor beta chains from the same sample are listed, as sequenced in a study of blood T cell repertoires in COVID-19. Profiled with immunoSEQ multiplex PCR; TCRdb holds only in-frame clones, not every one. The table records around 250,000 clones, 84% of them present only once. The specimen was peripheral blood. The source is a human donor in a cohort sampled during active COVID-19.

CDR3 region: CASSFRDSPLHF. CDR3 nucleotides: TGTGCCAGCAGTTTCAGGGATTCACCCCTCCACTTT. The chain has TRBV12-3 or TRBV12-4 and TRBJ1-6; TRBD1 might be the D (5 bases). Trimming left V 3 bases short and J 8 bases short, with 5 bases between. The CDR3 consists of 12 residues.

The chain combines TRBV4-2 with TRBJ1-2, with D possibly being TRBD1 (5 bases). Germline assignment: CDR1 LGHNA and CDR2 YNFKEQ. V was trimmed by 3 bases and J by 2 bases, leaving 7 bases between them. CDR3 length: 13 residues. Written as DNA, the CDR3 is TGTGCCAGCAGCCAGACAGACAACTATGGCTACACCTTC. Encoded protein: CASSQTDNYGYTF.

The gene calls are TRBV7-9 and TRBJ1-1; D remains ambiguous. V gave up 5 bases and J gave up 1 base, with 11 bases separating them. The germline CDR1 and CDR2 sequences are SEHNR and FQNEAQ (reference sequence). This CDR3 has 14 residues. In DNA form, the CDR3 reads TGTGCCAGCAGCCAGGTTGTGGGGAACACTGAAGCTTTCTTT. It is translated as CASSQVVGNTEAFF.

Notes on this clone: A junction boundary mismatches the germline segment, possibly from a read error. The genes are TRBV7-7 and TRBJ2-5, with unresolved D. Germline V CDR1 and CDR2: SSHAT, FNYEAQ (reference sequence). The CDR3 is made up of 12 amino acids. The CDR3 here is CASSLDRETQYF. In DNA form, the CDR3 reads TGTGCTAGCAGCTTAGATAGAGAGACCCAGTACTTC.

The chain joins TRBV6-5 to TRBJ2-7, with D possibly being TRBD1 (6 bases). This CDR3 spans 15 amino acids. Germline V gene sequence: CDR1 MNHEY, CDR2 SVGAGI. V lost 6 bases and J 2 bases, leaving 17 bases between the germline ends. The CDR3 reads CASRVRTVNAYEQYF. DNA for the CDR3: TGTGCCAGCAGGGTCCGGACAGTGAATGCCTACGAGCAGTACTTC.

This chain links TRBV19 with TRBJ1-2; 7 bases match TRBD1. Germline V lookup: CDR1 LNHDA, CDR2 SQIVND (reference sequence). The trim removed 4 bases at V and 1 base at J, leaving 9 bases unmatched. The CDR3 is 16 amino acids. CDR3 nucleotides: TGTGCCAGTAGTAGCTATGAGGGGGCATTTAACTATGGCTACACCTTC. Amino acid sequence: CASSSYEGAFNYGYTF.

The chain has TRBV18 and TRBJ2-2; 7 nucleotides agree with TRBD1. With V trimmed by 4 bases and J by 4 bases, 3 bases remained unmatched. From germline, CDR1 is KGHSH and CDR2 LQKENI. The CDR3 is made up of 14 amino acids. Here the CDR3 DNA reads TGTGCCAGCTCACAGGGGGCAGTCACCGGGGAGCTGTTTTTT. Translating gives CASSQGAVTGELFF.

The rearrangement uses TRBV6-2 or TRBV6-3 and TRBJ1-4; 10 nucleotides match TRBD1. This CDR3 comprises 15 residues. The ends lost 4 bases at V and 8 bases at J; junction bases unmatched: 7. Germline V CDR1 and CDR2: MNHEY, SVGEGT. The CDR3 sequence: CASSFDRGLREKLFF. In nucleotides, the CDR3 is TGTGCCAGCAGTTTCGACAGGGGGCTTCGAGAAAAACTGTTTTTT.

The CDR3 here is CASSVATGGVHGYTF. CDR3 nucleotides: TGTGCCAGCAGCGTAGCTACGGGGGGCGTCCATGGCTACACCTTC. The chain uses TRBV9 and TRBJ1-2, with D perhaps TRBD1 (6 bases). The CDR3 covers 15 residues. Germline V lookup: CDR1 SGDLS, CDR2 YYNGEE. V was trimmed by 0 bases and J by 6 bases, leaving 15 bases between them.

The J gene is TRBJ1-1, the V gene TRBV6-2 or TRBV6-3; a weak D match, TRBD1 (6 bases). This CDR3 region has 16 residues. Trimming left V 6 bases short and J 4 bases short, with 21 bases between. The germline CDR1 and CDR2 sequences are MNHEY and SVGEGT. Written as DNA, the CDR3 is TGTGCCAGCAGCAGGGGAAAAGGGGGAGGGGGCACTGAAGCTTTCTTT. This sequence encodes CASSRGKGGGGTEAFF.

This clone occurred a few times. The chain joins TRBV6-1 to TRBJ2-1, with D possibly TRBD1 on 6 matching bases. The CDR3 consists of 16 residues. V was trimmed by 4 bases and J by 0 bases, leaving 13 bases between them. Germline V CDR1 and CDR2: MNHNS, SASEGT. In DNA, the CDR3 is TGTGCCAGCAGTGTCCGGGACATAAGCTCCTACAATGAGCAGTTCTTC. Its protein product is CASSVRDISSYNEQFF.

The gene calls are TRBV7-2 and TRBJ1-4, with 11 bases matching TRBD1. Per germline, CDR1 SGHTA and CDR2 FQGNSA. This CDR3 has 17 amino acids. J lost 0 bases, V lost 5 bases, and 5 bases had no gene match. CDR3 sequence: CASSTRDRGTTNEKLFF. The DNA for the CDR3 is TGTGCCAGCAGCACGCGGGACAGGGGGACAACTAATGAAAAACTGTTTTTT.

The V gene is TRBV6-5, the J gene TRBJ1-1; D might be TRBD1 (6 bases). Between the trimmed V and J ends, which lost 8 bases and 1 base, there was a span of 8 bases. Germline V gives CDR1 MNHEY, CDR2 SVGAGI. The CDR3 extends over 12 amino acids. The CDR3 bases are TGTGCCAGCGGCAGGGGGAACACTGAAGCTTTCTTT. The encoded protein is CASGRGNTEAFF.

V is TRBV12-3 or TRBV12-4 and J is TRBJ2-1, with D possibly being TRBD2 (7 bases). This CDR3 is 12 amino acids long. Trimming removed 7 bases from V and 9 bases from J, with 13 bases in between. This CDR3 reads CASTEGGVEQFF. CDR3 nucleotides: TGTGCCAGCACCGAAGGGGGGGTTGAGCAGTTCTTC.

This clone was detected only once. This sample includes further DNA sequences coding for the same CDR3. The gene calls are TRBV11-2 and TRBJ1-2; possible D gene TRBD1, 5 bases. Between the trimmed V and J ends, which lost 1 base and 0 bases, there was a span of 9 bases. The CDR3 consists of 15 residues. Germline V lookup: CDR1 SGHAT, CDR2 FQNNGV. The CDR3 is CASSLGRGPNYGYTF. CDR3 nucleotides: TGTGCCAGCAGCTTAGGGAGGGGCCCTAACTATGGCTACACCTTC.

The chain uses TRBV5-5 and TRBJ2-3, with TRBD2 matching over 12 bases. V lost 4 bases, J lost 6 bases, and 6 bases stayed unmatched. The CDR3 extends over 15 amino acids. From germline, CDR1 is SGHKS and CDR2 YYEKEE (reference sequence). The CDR3 is CASSILAGGSDTQYF. CDR3 in DNA: TGTGCCAGCAGCATACTAGCGGGGGGATCTGATACGCAGTATTTT.

This clone showed up many times. The J gene is TRBJ2-7, the V gene TRBV14; possibly TRBD1 for D (5 bases). The CDR3 covers 14 residues. Germline CDR1 SGHDN, CDR2 FVKESK. Trimming removed 1 base from V and 2 bases from J, with 9 bases in between. In DNA, the CDR3 is TGTGCCAGCAGCCAAGTGGGGCTAACCTACGAGCAGTACTTC. Translated, it gives CASSQVGLTYEQYF.

The chain links TRBV16 to TRBJ2-7; 7 positions agree with TRBD1. Trimming at V came to 2 bases and at J to 2 bases, leaving 6 bases not matched to a gene. CDR1 is KGHSY and CDR2 is FQNENV in the germline V gene. This CDR3 is built from 15 residues. CDR3 residues: CASSQVETGTYEQYF. The CDR3 DNA follows: TGTGCCAGCAGCCAAGTCGAGACAGGGACCTACGAGCAGTACTTC. The full variable domain, its missing parts supplied by reference TRBV16 and TRBJ2-7, is GEEVAQTPKHLVRGEGQKAKLYCAPIKGHSYVFWYQQVLKNEFKFLISFQNENVFDETGMPKERFSAKCLPNSPCSLEIQATKLEDSAVYFCASSQVETGTYEQYFGPGTRLTVT.

CDR3: CAAGPSYNEQFF. CDR3 bases: TGTGCCGCGGGGCCCTCCTACAATGAGCAGTTCTTC. The chain recombines TRBV6-5 with TRBJ2-1, with D tentatively TRBD2 (6 bases). The germline V and J ends were trimmed by 11 bases and 0 bases, with 8 bases remaining between them. Germline CDR1 MNHEY, CDR2 SVGAGI. This CDR3 contains 12 residues.

The V call is TRBV2, the J call TRBJ1-5, with 7 bases fitting TRBD1. In germline, CDR1 is SNHLY, CDR2 FYNNEI. V lost 6 bases to trimming and J lost 1 base; unmatched junction nucleotides: 6. The CDR3 loop spans 15 amino acids. CDR3: CASSTGQASNQPQHF. The CDR3 DNA reads as TGTGCCAGCAGCACCGGACAGGCAAGCAATCAGCCCCAGCATTTT.

The chain employs TRBV18 and TRBJ2-5; weak D call: TRBD1 (5 bases). Trimming removed 5 bases from V and 2 bases from J, with 12 bases in between. Germline lookup yields CDR1 KGHSH and CDR2 LQKENI. This CDR3 comprises 14 residues. CDR3 DNA: TGTGCCAGCTCAGCAGACAGCAATCAAGAGACCCAGTACTTC. Translating gives CASSADSNQETQYF.

This chain connects TRBV5-1 to TRBJ2-7, with D perhaps matching TRBD1 (5 bases). Germline CDR1 reads SGHRS; CDR2 reads YFSETQ. Trimming removed 4 bases from V and 0 bases from J, with 20 bases in between. This CDR3 contains 17 residues. CDR3 DNA: TGCGCCAGCAGCCCATATGGTTTAGGGGTGGGCTCCTACGAGCAGTACTTC. This codes for CASSPYGLGVGSYEQYF.

This rearrangement joins TRBV19 to TRBJ1-6; TRBD1 matches 10 bases. With V trimmed by 7 bases and J by 7 bases, 7 bases remained unmatched. CDR3 size: 15 residues. Germline V lookup: CDR1 LNHDA, CDR2 SQIVND (reference sequence). The CDR3 region has the DNA TGTGCCAGTAAGACAGAGGGACAGGGGAATTCACCCCTCCACTTT. It yields the protein CASKTEGQGNSPLHF.